This TCR beta chain came from a study of cytomegalovirus exposure and HLA in healthy donors. Notes on the study in general: Researchers counted around 180 TCR beta chains as cytomegalovirus-associated. In a later analysis, HLA-C alleles had the fewest associated TCRs, DRB1 alleles the most. Segments of the TCR beta V type were, in most cases, productive about 87% or about 30% of the time in an earlier analysis.

PCR amplification relied on 60 Vbeta primers (plus 13 Jbeta primers). TCRdb's table, derived via immunoSEQ multiplex PCR, lists solely in-frame clones and lacks some. Of 150,000 to 200,000 clones in the sample, over 65% were seen once. This clone was picked up a small number of times. As yet, its antigen is unknown. Sequenced: PBMCs. The sequence came from a man in his forties in good health and CMV-seropositive.

The CDR3 region has the DNA TGTGCCAGCAGCTTTGCGGACAGGGAGAAAAAACTGTTTTTT. It translates to CASSFADREKKLFF. V is TRBV13 and J is TRBJ1-4; 8 bases fit TRBD1. The CDR3 has 14 amino acids. Germline trimming cut 3 bases from V and 9 bases from J; bases unmatched to any gene: 6. Per germline, CDR1 PRHDT and CDR2 FYEKMQ (reference sequence).